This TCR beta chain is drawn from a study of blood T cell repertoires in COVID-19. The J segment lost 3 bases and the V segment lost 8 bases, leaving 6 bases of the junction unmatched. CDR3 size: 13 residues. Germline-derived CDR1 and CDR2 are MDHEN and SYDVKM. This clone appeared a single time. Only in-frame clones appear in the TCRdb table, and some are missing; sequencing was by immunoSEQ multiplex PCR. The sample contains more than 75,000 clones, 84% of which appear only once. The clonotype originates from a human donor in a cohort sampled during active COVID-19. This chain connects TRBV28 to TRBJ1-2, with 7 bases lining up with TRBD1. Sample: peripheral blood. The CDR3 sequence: CASGGGGDYGYTF. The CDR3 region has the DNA TGTGCCAGCGGAGGAGGGGGCGACTATGGCTACACCTTC.